Here is one T cell receptor beta chain with its context. The data were taken from a study of blood T cell repertoires in COVID-19. Study overall: Samples of COVID-19 (acute and convalescent) were obtained from the United States, Italy and Spain. In each case, the material was cDNA or gDNA derived from T cells, B-cell-depleted T cells, or PBMCs.

The trim removed 4 bases at V and 0 bases at J, leaving 7 bases unmatched. The CDR3 is made up of 17 amino acids. Germline CDR1 and CDR2: SGHNT and YYREEE (reference sequence). Authors' processing steps: Estimated nucleated cell counts came from reference gene primer amplification. Assay used: immunoSEQ multiplex PCR; TCRdb lists only in-frame clones, some missing. Clone size and the V and J calls come from that table; the DNA yielded D and trimming. The sample lists about 240,000 clones, around 83% occurring once. The origin of this receptor is a woman of 80 years or more with acute or convalescent COVID-19. The V call is TRBV5-4, the J call TRBJ2-6, with 7 positions matching TRBD1. The sample comprised peripheral blood. The CDR3 nucleotides are TGTGCCAGCAGCATGGGACAGCCGATCTCTGGGGCCAACGTCCTGACTTTC. This codes for CASSMGQPISGANVLTF.